The following is a T cell receptor (beta chain) sequence with its context. This CDR3 is built from 14 residues. CDR1 MNHEY and CDR2 SVGEGT come from the germline V gene. Trimming took off 2 bases at V and 8 bases at J, with 12 bases between the two ends. Random hexamers were used to reverse transcribe roughly 0.45 to 1 ug of RNA. One entry per CDR3 protein results from TCRdb running MiXCR on the immunoSEQ multiplex PCR reads. The profile shows about 120,000 distinct CDR3 sequences, about 93% of them singletons. Sequencing of TCR beta was carried out in blood CD8+ and CD4+ T cells. These data are taken from a study of CD8 T cells in Susac syndrome.

The V and J genes are TRBV6-2 or TRBV6-3 and TRBJ1-4; D uncertain. What was sequenced was CD4+ T cells from PBMCs. The TCR sequence derives from a human donor in good health. The CDR3 here is CASSYPGEGEKLFF. The DNA of the CDR3 is TGTGCCAGCAGTTACCCCGGGGAAGGCGAAAAACTGTTTTTT.